These 3 T cell receptor beta chains were sequenced from one sample in a study of preoperative IRX-2 immunotherapy in early breast cancer. The treatment here: preoperative locoregional IRX-2 cytokine immunotherapy. The data were produced by immunoSEQ multiplex PCR, yet TCRdb's version contains in-frame clones alone and is incomplete. The sample carries around 2,900 clones, around 77% recorded once. This sample comprised tumor tissue, obtained after IRX-2 immunotherapy. The receptor source for this set is a human donor with breast cancer.

This chain joins TRBV19 and TRBJ1-2, with D possibly matching TRBD1 (5 bases). The V gene lost 3 bases and the J gene lost 3 bases, with 14 bases spanning the gap. Germline lookup yields CDR1 LNHDA and CDR2 SQIVND (reference sequence). CDR3 length: 15 residues. The CDR3 region is CASSIRQGRDYGYTF. The DNA of the CDR3 is TGTGCCAGTAGTATTAGGCAGGGACGGGACTATGGCTACACCTTC.

The chain couples TRBV15 to TRBJ2-7; D is ambiguous. V lost 1 base and J lost 2, with 12 bases in between. CDR1 and CDR2 (germline): LNHNV, YYDKDF (reference sequence). CDR3 size: 15 residues. CDR3 coding DNA: TGTGCCACCAGCAGAGTAGTGGGTCGGGCCTACGAGCAGTACTTC. Encoded protein: CATSRVVGRAYEQYF.

This chain connects TRBV10-2 to TRBJ1-2; possibly TRBD1 for D (6 bases). With 3 bases removed from V and 4 bases from J, the gap between germline ends came to 9 bases. CDR3 length: 13 amino acids. The germline V gene has CDR1 WSHSY and CDR2 SAAADI. In nucleotides, the CDR3 is TGCGCCAGCAGTGAACAGGGCCGCTATGGCTACACCTTC. Translating it yields CASSEQGRYGYTF.